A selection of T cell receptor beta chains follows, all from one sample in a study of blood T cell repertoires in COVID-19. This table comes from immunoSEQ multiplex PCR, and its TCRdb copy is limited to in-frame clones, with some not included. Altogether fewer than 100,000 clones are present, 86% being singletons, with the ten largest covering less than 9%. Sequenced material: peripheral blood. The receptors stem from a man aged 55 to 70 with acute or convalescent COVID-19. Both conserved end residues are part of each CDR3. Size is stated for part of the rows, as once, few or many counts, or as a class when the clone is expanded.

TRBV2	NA	CASSGRGDIQYF
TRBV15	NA	CATSRDRGKGSTDTQYF
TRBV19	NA	CASSIASGYGYTF
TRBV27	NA	CASSSLGRPQHF
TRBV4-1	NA	CASSQESSGIRSGNTIYF
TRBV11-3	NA	CASSLCRGQGQPQHF
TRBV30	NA	CAWSQGKGNSPLHF
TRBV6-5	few	CASRNRGRLAAFF
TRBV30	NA	CASMTGRTEAFF
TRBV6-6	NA	CASSYSTVAQYF
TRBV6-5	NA	CASSTINQPQHF
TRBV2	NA	CASTTGTTLNTGELFF
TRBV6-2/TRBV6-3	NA	CASSGLPTGRPYEQYF
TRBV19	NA	CASSTGTVIGNTIYF
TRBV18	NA	CASSPSGAGGYTF